Shown below are 14 T cell receptor beta chains from a single sample sequenced in a study of T cells after yellow fever vaccination. TCRdb fed the 5' RACE reads into MiXCR, producing one record per CDR3 protein. This table has roughly 330,000 distinct CDR3 sequences, about 6.9% appearing once. Specimen: PBMCs, collected around 45 days after the first yellow fever vaccination. The receptors here all came from a man aged 18 to 35 who received the YFV17D yellow fever vaccine.

The chain is built from TRBV5-1 and TRBJ2-5, with D possibly matching TRBD2 (6 bases). The germline V and J ends were trimmed by 3 bases and 7 bases, with 19 bases remaining between them. The germline V gene encodes CDR1 SGHRS and CDR2 YFSETQ. This CDR3 has 15 residues. The CDR3 here is CASSSDGTWGVTQYF. The CDR3 DNA reads as TGCGCCAGCAGCTCGGACGGTACTTGGGGGGTGACCCAGTACTTC.

The chain combines TRBV20-1 with TRBJ2-5, with D unclear. V lost 3 bases and J lost 5, with 16 bases in between. The germline V gene has CDR1 DFQATT and CDR2 SNEGSKA (reference sequence). The CDR3 contains 14 residues. For the CDR3, the DNA is TGCAGTGCTAGGGGTGACGCTTCGCCGGAGACCCAGTACTTC. Its protein is CSARGDASPETQYF.

This clonotype was seen many times. The V and J genes are TRBV12-3 or TRBV12-4 and TRBJ2-3; 11 positions match TRBD1. This CDR3 spans 13 amino acids. With 7 bases clipped from V and 9 bases from J, the junction kept 6 bases outside the gene matches. The CDR3 DNA reads as TGTGCCAGCACCGGACAGGGGGCAGGCACGCAGTATTTT. Its translation is CASTGQGAGTQYF.

This clonotype was observed a handful of times. The rearrangement links TRBV25-1 to TRBJ2-7, with 9 bases that match TRBD1. V lost 8 bases, J lost 5 bases, and 7 bases stayed unmatched. This CDR3 has 13 amino acids. Per the germline V gene, CDR1 is MGHDK and CDR2 is SYGVNS. For the CDR3, the DNA is TGTGCCAGCTCGACCGGGACAGGGAACGAGCAGTACTTC. It specifies CASSTGTGNEQYF.

This clonotype has more than one count but fewer than ten. The chain uses TRBV29-1 and TRBJ2-2; either TRBD1 or TRBD2 may supply D (5 bases each). V was clipped by 0 bases and J by 2 bases, with 10 bases between them. Germline values: CDR1 SQVTM, CDR2 ANQGSEA. CDR3 size: 15 residues. CDR3 loop: CSVEEPGRNTGELFF. CDR3 nucleotide sequence: TGCAGCGTTGAAGAACCGGGACGAAACACCGGGGAGCTGTTTTTT.

This clonotype was seen a handful of times. The V call is TRBV6-5, the J call TRBJ1-2, with 8 bases identical to TRBD1. This CDR3 spans 13 amino acids. Germline-derived CDR1 and CDR2 are MNHEY and SVGAGI. CDR3 sequence (DNA): TGTGGGACAGGGAAAACGGGGGGCTATGGCTACACCTTC. Translation gives CGTGKTGGYGYTF.

This clonotype was seen repeatedly, ten times or more. This rearrangement joins TRBV7-2 to TRBJ2-5, with D possibly matching TRBD2 (6 bases). The CDR3 covers 16 residues. Germline-derived CDR1 and CDR2 are SGHTA and FQGNSA. The V gene lost 3 bases and the J gene lost 5 bases, with 19 bases spanning the gap. CDR3 in amino acids: CASSFRTTSSWETQYF. The DNA of the CDR3 is TGTGCCAGCAGCTTCCGAACGACTAGTAGTTGGGAGACCCAGTACTTC.

V gene TRBV24-1 combines with J gene TRBJ2-1; perhaps TRBD2 as D (6 bases). The CDR3 spans 14 residues. Germline V gene lookup returns CDR1 KGHDR and CDR2 SFDVKD. V was cut by 0 bases and J by 9 bases, with 11 bases left in between. Here the CDR3 DNA reads TGTGCCACCAGTGATTTGCGGGCGGGAAGTGAGCAGTTCTTC. Its protein product is CATSDLRAGSEQFF.

This clonotype was observed many times. The chain recombines TRBV4-1 with TRBJ1-6, with D possibly matching TRBD1 (6 bases). CDR3 length equals 16 residues. V gave up 0 bases and J gave up 8 bases, with 14 bases separating them. CDR1 MGHRA and CDR2 YSYEKL come from the germline V gene. DNA of the CDR3: TGCGCCAGCAGCCAAGATTCGGGGGCTTATGATTCACCCCTCCACTTT. It is translated as CASSQDSGAYDSPLHF.

The CDR3 loop reads CASSLAADQPQHF. The CDR3 DNA reads TGCGCCAGCAGCTTGGCGGCGGATCAGCCCCAGCATTTT. The chain links TRBV5-1 to TRBJ1-5; D not certain. CDR1 SGHRS and CDR2 YFSETQ come from the germline V gene. Trimming removed 0 bases from V and 5 bases from J, with 6 bases in between. The CDR3 is 13 amino acids.

This clonotype was seen ten or more times. The chain combines TRBV4-3 with TRBJ1-3, with TRBD1 as a possible D gene (5 bases). Germline V gene lookup returns CDR1 LGHNA and CDR2 YSLEER. This CDR3 is built from 15 residues. Trimming removed 0 bases at V and 4 bases at J, with 10 bases between. This CDR3 is CASSQDQGRGNTIYF. CDR3 nucleotides: TGCGCCAGCAGCCAAGACCAGGGAAGGGGAAACACCATATATTTT.

CDR3 sequence (DNA): TGTGCCAGCAGCTTACCTAGTGGGCCCACAGATACGCAGTATTTT. Translation: CASSLPSGPTDTQYF. V and J are TRBV11-1 and TRBJ2-3, with D unresolved. Germline V gives CDR1 SGHAT, CDR2 FQDESV (reference sequence). The CDR3 covers 15 residues. Trimming removed 2 bases at V and 2 bases at J, with 11 bases between.

A few counts support this clonotype. V gene TRBV19 combines with J gene TRBJ2-4, with D possibly being TRBD1 or TRBD2 (5 bases each). The CDR3 sequence is 16 residues long. The V end was cut by 4 bases, the J end by 7 bases, with 20 bases between. Germline CDR1 reads LNHDA; CDR2 reads SQIVND (reference sequence). In DNA, the CDR3 is TGTGCCAGTAGTACCCCCTGGGGGAACAACCCCAACATTCAGTACTTC. The encoded protein is CASSTPWGNNPNIQYF.

This clonotype was seen a handful of times. The rearrangement links TRBV6-1 to TRBJ1-6, with D tentatively TRBD1 (6 bases). The CDR3 has 13 residues. Per germline, CDR1 MNHNS and CDR2 SASEGT. V was shortened by 11 bases and J by 8 bases, with 16 bases between the two germline ends. The CDR3 nucleotides read TGTGCCGGGGGAGCAGGGGATTATTCACCCCTCCACTTT. As protein: CAGGAGDYSPLHF.